The table lists the clone carrying this T cell receptor (beta chain) with a few counts. Its antigen is still unknown. Patients had received no treatment of any kind before thyroid surgery. The entry originates in a study of metastatic and nonmetastatic thyroid tumors. Across the study: It was across blood and tumor or nodule tissue from malignant and benign thyroid patients that repertoires were compared. Study results and limitations: In blood and tumor, TCR beta diversity was reportedly significantly higher in malignant thyroid tumors than in benign nodules.

Original processing notes: What underpinned the distant-metastasis classifier for papillary thyroid cancer was the set of CDR3 differences across clinicopathological groups. TCRdb re-called the PCR reads via MiXCR. In this record, the V and J calls reflect TCRdb's handling and not the investigators' own analysis. The sample includes tens of thousands of clones, roughly 18% of them seen just once. The CDR3 has 12 amino acids. Germline CDR1 MNHEY, CDR2 SMNVEV (reference sequence). V was pared by 3 bases and J by 10 bases, with 10 bases between. The chain combines TRBV27 with TRBJ2-1; maybe TRBD2 (5 bases). This receptor was obtained from a female donor with papillary thyroid cancer or a benign thyroid nodule (not recorded which). Some clones in this sample may be carry-over from other donors' samples. Material for sequencing was blood. Here the CDR3 DNA reads TGTGCCAGCAGTTTCCGGGGAAACGAGCAGTTCTTC. It specifies CASSFRGNEQFF.